The clone carrying this TCR beta chain came up a few times. This sample stems from a study of blood T cell repertoires in COVID-19. Study in general: PBMCs, B-cell-depleted T cells, or T cells provided the cDNA or gDNA that made up the material.

In the original processing: Amplification from reference gene primers served as the basis for estimated nucleated cell counts. TCRdb's table, derived via immunoSEQ multiplex PCR, lists solely in-frame clones and lacks some. V, J and clone size derive from that table, while D and trimming were established from the DNA sequence. The data contain approximately 110,000 clones, 85% of them singletons. The junction had 4 bases not matched to a gene; V was cut back by 6 bases and J by 3 bases. Germline assignment: CDR1 SGHVS and CDR2 FQNEAQ. This CDR3 has 15 amino acids. The receptor's source is a human donor in a cohort sampled during active COVID-19. The gene calls are TRBV7-8 and TRBJ2-1; TRBD2 aligns across 11 bases. Source material: peripheral blood. CDR3 coding DNA: TGTGCCAGCAGTCGACTAGCGGGAAACTACAATGAGCAGTTCTTC. Its protein product is CASSRLAGNYNEQFF.